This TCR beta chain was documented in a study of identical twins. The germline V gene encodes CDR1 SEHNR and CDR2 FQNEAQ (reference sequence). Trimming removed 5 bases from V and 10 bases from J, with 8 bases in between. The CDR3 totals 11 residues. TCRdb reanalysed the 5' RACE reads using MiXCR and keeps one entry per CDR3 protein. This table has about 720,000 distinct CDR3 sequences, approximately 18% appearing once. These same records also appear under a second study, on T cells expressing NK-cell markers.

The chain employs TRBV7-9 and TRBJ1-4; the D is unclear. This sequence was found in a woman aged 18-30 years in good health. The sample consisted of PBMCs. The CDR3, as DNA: TGTGCCAGCAGCCGAGATATAAAACTGTTTTTT. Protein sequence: CASSRDIKLFF.